Below are 22 T cell receptor beta chains sequenced from a single sample in a study of beta chain features in type 1 diabetes. Study-level findings and limits: There was a moderate but significant shortening of TCRB CDR3s in all four CD4+ subsets of Type 1 diabetes patients.

The whole isolated RNA underwent reverse transcription, so sequencing captured expressed TCRB transcripts. The assay was immunoSEQ multiplex PCR, and TCRdb's table has in-frame clones only and misses some. The repertoire holds around 250,000 clones, with over 20% as singletons. Antigen specificity for these receptors is unknown. Sequencing was performed on naive CD4+ T cells from blood. These receptors originate from a woman in her 40s with type 1 diabetes.

V usage is TRBV27 and J usage is TRBJ2-5, with D tentatively TRBD2 (7 bases). This CDR3 contains 15 residues. V was clipped by 2 bases and J by 7 bases, with 17 bases between them. CDR1 is MNHEY and CDR2 is SMNVEV in the germline V gene (reference sequence). The CDR3 loop is CASSLGGAFGVTQYF. DNA for the CDR3: TGTGCCAGCAGTTTAGGGGGGGCGTTCGGGGTGACCCAGTACTTC.

This clone was seen only a few times. The gene calls are TRBV5-6 and TRBJ2-1; TRBD1 matches 8 bases. The CDR3 has 14 residues. J was trimmed by 4 bases and V by 2 bases; bases with no gene match: 2. Germline CDR1 reads SGHDT; CDR2 reads YYEEEE. CDR3 sequence (DNA): TGTGCCAGCAGCTTCAGACAGGGGTACAATGAGCAGTTCTTC. Translation gives CASSFRQGYNEQFF.

The chain recombines TRBV5-1 with TRBJ2-7, with 7 bases matching TRBD1. With 4 bases clipped from V and 2 bases from J, the junction kept 3 bases outside the gene matches. This CDR3 has 13 residues. Germline V gene lookup returns CDR1 SGHRS and CDR2 YFSETQ. CDR3 amino acids: CASSPGGTYEQYF. The CDR3 DNA reads TGCGCCAGCAGCCCAGGGGGAACCTACGAGCAGTACTTC.

This clone appeared a few times. The genes are TRBV4-1 and TRBJ2-1; 10 bases match TRBD2. Germline trimming cut 2 bases from V and 8 bases from J; bases unmatched to any gene: 9. The CDR3 loop spans 16 amino acids. The V gene's germline CDR1 is MGHRA and CDR2 YSYEKL. This CDR3 is CASSQSPSGSIDEQFF. CDR3 sequence (DNA): TGCGCCAGCAGCCAATCCCCTAGCGGGAGTATCGATGAGCAGTTCTTC.

V and J are TRBV5-1 and TRBJ2-5; TRBD2 matches 13 bases. CDR1 is SGHRS, CDR2 YFSETQ, per germline. The CDR3 is made up of 16 amino acids. With V trimmed by 4 bases and J by 2 bases, 5 bases remained unmatched. CDR3 protein: CASSPLTSGGQETQYF. DNA of the CDR3: TGCGCCAGCAGCCCCTTGACTAGCGGGGGGCAAGAGACCCAGTACTTC.

This clone was detected a few times. V is TRBV6-5 and J is TRBJ1-1; D uncertain. The CDR3 is made up of 13 amino acids. V was pared by 4 bases and J by 0 bases, with 6 bases between. Germline V gene sequence: CDR1 MNHEY, CDR2 SVGAGI. CDR3 region: CASSLQVNTEAFF. In DNA form, the CDR3 reads TGTGCCAGCAGTTTACAAGTGAACACTGAAGCTTTCTTT.

The chain's CDR3 is CASTREYEQYF. The CDR3 DNA reads TGTGCCAGCACTCGGGAATACGAGCAGTACTTC. The chain uses TRBV2 and TRBJ2-7, with D perhaps TRBD2 (5 bases). The CDR3 contains 11 residues. The ends were cut back, 7 bases at V and 4 bases at J, with 8 bases in the middle. Germline V gene data show CDR1 as SNHLY and CDR2 as FYNNEI.

This clone was seen a few times. The chain uses TRBV2 and TRBJ2-3; D is perhaps TRBD2 (6 bases). The V end was cut by 4 bases, the J end by 6 bases, with 11 bases between. The CDR3 runs 13 residues. The germline gives CDR1 SNHLY, CDR2 FYNNEI. The CDR3 sequence is CASSGGRGDTQYF. The DNA for the CDR3 is TGTGCCAGCAGTGGGGGACGGGGGGATACGCAGTATTTT.

The chain is built from TRBV6-5 and TRBJ1-1; 9 positions match TRBD1. V lost 4 bases to trimming and J lost 5 bases; unmatched junction nucleotides: 5. This CDR3 is 14 amino acids long. Germline V gene sequence: CDR1 MNHEY, CDR2 SVGAGI. As DNA, the CDR3 is TGTGCCAGCAGTTGGGACAGGGTGAGAACTGAAGCTTTCTTT. Its protein product is CASSWDRVRTEAFF.

This clone was picked up a small number of times. The chain carries TRBV27 and TRBJ1-1; 7 bases map to TRBD1. Germline CDR1 MNHEY, CDR2 SMNVEV (reference sequence). The junction had 3 bases not matched to a gene; V was cut back by 4 bases and J by 1 base. The CDR3 is 14 residues long. In DNA form, the CDR3 reads TGTGCCAGCAGTTACTCAGGGGGGAACACTGAAGCTTTCTTT. Its translation: CASSYSGGNTEAFF.

The rearrangement links TRBV30 to TRBJ1-2, with D possibly being TRBD1 (6 bases). The CDR3 covers 13 residues. CDR1 and CDR2 (germline): GTSNPN, SVGIG (reference sequence). The V end was cut by 3 bases, the J end by 1 base, with 9 bases between. The CDR3 DNA follows: TGTGCCTGGAGACAACAGGGTAACTATGGCTACACCTTC. Protein: CAWRQQGNYGYTF.

The V gene is TRBV28, the J gene TRBJ2-7; D call uncertain. The CDR3 totals 10 residues. V was pared by 6 bases and J by 3 bases, with 3 bases between. The germline gives CDR1 MDHEN, CDR2 SYDVKM. CDR3 DNA sequence: TGTGCCAGCAGGCGCTACGAGCAGTACTTC. Amino acid sequence: CASRRYEQYF.

This clone was counted only a few times. Here the CDR3 DNA reads TGTGCCAGCAGTTGGGGACAGGCTGGGTTCACAGATACGCAGTATTTT. This encodes CASSWGQAGFTDTQYF. V gene TRBV28 combines with J gene TRBJ2-3; 8 bases line up with TRBD1. This CDR3 spans 16 amino acids. With V trimmed by 4 bases and J by 2 bases, 8 bases remained unmatched. From germline, CDR1 is MDHEN and CDR2 SYDVKM.

This clone was counted between two and nine times. V usage is TRBV5-4 and J usage is TRBJ2-1; 9 bases agree with TRBD2. The CDR3 is made up of 14 amino acids. Losses at the gene ends were 3 bases for V and 10 bases for J; bases not matched to a gene: 8. CDR1 is SGHNT, CDR2 YYREEE, per germline (reference sequence). The CDR3 sequence is CASSYGGGAGEQFF. CDR3 DNA sequence: TGTGCCAGCAGCTACGGCGGGGGGGCAGGGGAGCAGTTCTTC.

The chain couples TRBV29-1 to TRBJ2-5; possible D gene TRBD2, 6 bases. Trimming shortened V by 5 bases and J by 5 bases, and 15 bases separated the two germline ends. Germline values: CDR1 SQVTM, CDR2 ANQGSEA. The CDR3 is 13 residues long. The CDR3 DNA sequence: TGCAGCGTTACGAGGTCGGAGGGGGAGACCCAGTACTTC. Amino acid sequence: CSVTRSEGETQYF.

To note about this clone: The sample has other DNA sequences that encode this CDR3 too. The chain carries TRBV18 and TRBJ2-5; 9 nucleotides line up with TRBD1. Germline V gene sequence: CDR1 KGHSH, CDR2 LQKENI. V lost 3 bases, J lost 1 base, and 0 bases stayed unmatched. CDR3 length: 14 amino acids. The CDR3: CASSPGQGQETQYF. CDR3 DNA: TGTGCCAGCTCACCGGGACAGGGCCAAGAGACCCAGTACTTC.

This clone was counted between two and nine times. This rearrangement joins TRBV29-1 to TRBJ1-4, with D unresolved. Germline CDR1 SQVTM, CDR2 ANQGSEA. V lost 6 bases, J lost 0 bases, and 8 bases lay in between. The CDR3 length is 13 residues. Here the CDR3 DNA reads TGCAGCGTGAGAGCTACAACTAATGAAAAACTGTTTTTT. This sequence encodes CSVRATTNEKLFF.

This clone has only a few counts. The rearrangement joins TRBV9 to TRBJ1-2; D gene unclear. Trimming cost V 2 bases and J 5 bases, with 7 bases left between them. Germline CDR1 is SGDLS and CDR2 is YYNGEE. The CDR3 length is 12 residues. DNA for the CDR3: TGTGCCAGCAGCGTGGACTTTTATGGCTACACCTTC. Translating gives CASSVDFYGYTF.

This rearrangement joins TRBV9 to TRBJ2-5, with D tentatively TRBD1 (5 bases). CDR3 length: 14 residues. CDR1 is SGDLS and CDR2 is YYNGEE in the germline V gene. V gave up 0 bases and J gave up 3 bases, with 9 bases separating them. The DNA for the CDR3 is TGTGCCAGCAGCGTAGGCAGGGCTAAAGAGACCCAGTACTTC. Translated: CASSVGRAKETQYF.

The rearrangement joins TRBV7-2 to TRBJ2-5; maybe TRBD2 (6 bases). This CDR3 spans 15 amino acids. Germline CDR1 is SGHTA and CDR2 is FQGNSA. V was clipped by 5 bases and J by 7 bases, with 20 bases between them. In DNA form, the CDR3 reads TGTGCCAGCAGCGCCAGTGGCACATCGCGGGGGACCCAGTACTTC. Translation: CASSASGTSRGTQYF.

This clone was observed a few times. This chain joins TRBV9 and TRBJ2-2, with D uncertain. The CDR3 covers 17 residues. Germline lookup yields CDR1 SGDLS and CDR2 YYNGEE. The ends were cut back, 4 bases at V and 8 bases at J, with 24 bases in the middle. The CDR3 spells CASSSATHPRAPGELFF. Written as DNA, the CDR3 is TGTGCCAGCAGCTCCGCTACCCACCCCCGCGCACCGGGGGAGCTGTTTTTT.

This chain links TRBV29-1 with TRBJ1-2, with a weak D call TRBD1 (5 bases). The CDR3 consists of 12 residues. Per the germline V gene, CDR1 is SQVTM and CDR2 is ANQGSEA. V dropped 0 bases and J dropped 6 bases, with 8 bases sitting between them. The CDR3 spells CSVEDRANGYTF. In nucleotides, the CDR3 is TGCAGCGTTGAAGACAGGGCCAATGGCTACACCTTC.